The clone carrying this T cell receptor (beta chain) was picked up many times. This may come from a read error, since a much larger clone is one base off. CDR3 length equals 14 residues. In germline, CDR1 is SQVTM, CDR2 ANQGSEA. This sample is part of a study of tumor-infiltrating lymphocytes in glioblastoma multiforme. Multiple V-beta primers and a C-beta primer amplified TCRB from RNA. Using its own MiXCR run on the multiplex PCR reads, TCRdb lists one record per CDR3 protein. Of 9,500 to 13,000 distinct CDR3 sequences in the sample, roughly 65% were seen once. Material for sequencing was brain tumor tissue. This clonotype originated in a male donor with glioblastoma. The V gene is TRBV29-1, the J gene TRBJ2-3; 11 nucleotides agree with TRBD1. In DNA form, the CDR3 reads TGCAGCGTCCTCCGGGACAGGGGGTCAGATATGCAGTATTTT. This sequence encodes CSVLRDRGSDMQYF.